This T cell receptor beta chain was sequenced during a study of blood T cell repertoires in COVID-19. About the research overall: Sites in the United States, Italy and Spain provided acute and convalescent COVID-19 samples.

Original processing methods: Amplification with reference gene primers provided the estimates of nucleated cell counts. TCRdb's copy holds only in-frame clones and misses some; the assay was immunoSEQ multiplex PCR. V, J and clone size reflect that table, while D and trimming were determined from the DNA. Of under 300,000 clones detected, roughly 85% appear once; the ten largest clones hold 2% to 2.5%. The CDR3 loop spans 17 amino acids. Germline CDR1 and CDR2: SGHDT and YYEEEE. V dropped 4 bases and J dropped 2 bases, with 19 bases sitting between them. The sequencing sample was made of peripheral blood. This sequence joins TRBV5-6 and TRBJ1-5, with D possibly TRBD1 on 6 matching bases. This sequence was found in a man aged 25 to 45 who had recovered from COVID-19. The CDR3 DNA sequence: TGTGCCAGCAGCCTAAAAATCCTAGAGGGGGGCAATCAGCCCCAGCATTTT. Translated, it gives CASSLKILEGGNQPQHF. The variable domain in full, completed from reference TRBV5-6 and TRBJ1-5, reads DAGVTQSPTHLIKTRGQQVTLRCSPKSGHDTVSWYQQALGQGPQFIFQYYEEEERQRGNFPDRFSGHQFPNYSSELNVNALLLGDSALYLCASSLKILEGGNQPQHFGDGTRLSIL.